Following are 13 T cell receptor beta chains from one sample sequenced in a study of T cell repertoires in cytomegalovirus infection. TCRdb reprocessed the reads via MiXCR and lists one record per CDR3 protein. Of about 400,000 distinct CDR3 sequences listed, about a sixth are singletons. The sample was PBMCs. The receptors were gathered from a human donor in good health (CMV status not recorded). Some clones in this sample may be carry-over from other donors' samples.

This chain uses TRBV7-8 with TRBJ1-3; D remains unclear. Germline lookup yields CDR1 SGHVS and CDR2 FQNEAQ. This CDR3 is 16 amino acids long. V shed 1 base and J shed 4 bases, with 14 bases lying between them. CDR3 region: CASSLVARGRGNTIYF. The CDR3 coding sequence is TGTGCCAGCAGCTTAGTTGCCCGAGGACGAGGAAACACCATATATTTT. Complete variable domain (other parts from reference TRBV7-8 and TRBJ1-3): GAGVSQSPRYKVAKRGQDVALRCDPISGHVSLFWYQQALGQGPEFLTYFQNEAQLDKSGLPSDRFFAERPEGSVSTLKIQRTQQEDSAVYLCASSLVARGRGNTIYFGEGSWLTVV.

This clonotype was detected only a few times. This chain joins TRBV14 and TRBJ2-1; 7 bases fit TRBD2. The V gene's germline CDR1 is SGHDN and CDR2 FVKESK. The CDR3 is 17 residues long. The V gene end was trimmed by 0 bases and the J gene end by 4 bases; junction bases not matched to a gene: 9. The CDR3 loop reads CASSQDVGRRGYNEQFF. The CDR3 DNA is TGTGCCAGCAGCCAAGATGTCGGGAGGAGAGGGTACAATGAGCAGTTCTTC. The full variable domain, rest sourced from reference TRBV14 and TRBJ2-1, is EAGVTQFPSHSVIEKGQTVTLRCDPISGHDNLYWYRRVMGKEIKFLLHFVKESKQDESGMPNNRFLAERTGGTYSTLKVQPAELEDSGVYFCASSQDVGRRGYNEQFFGPGTRLTVL.

This chain connects TRBV12-3 or TRBV12-4 to TRBJ1-5; 8 bases align to TRBD1. V shed 6 bases and J 5 bases; nucleotides not matched to a gene: 9. This CDR3 has 15 amino acids. CDR3 loop: CASSFDRGGYQPQHF. DNA for the CDR3: TGTGCCAGCAGCTTCGACAGGGGAGGGTATCAGCCCCAGCATTTT.

V gene TRBV2 combines with J gene TRBJ1-1; possible D gene TRBD1, 6 bases. The V and J ends lost 9 bases and 1 base respectively, with 12 bases between them. Germline lookup yields CDR1 SNHLY and CDR2 FYNNEI. CDR3 length: 13 amino acids. CDR3 DNA: TGTGCCAGACTCGGGACACAGAACACTGAAGCTTTCTTT. This codes for CARLGTQNTEAFF.

This chain joins TRBV7-8 and TRBJ2-7, with 7 nucleotides matching TRBD2. Trimming removed 5 bases from V and 3 bases from J; junction bases left unmatched: 10. The CDR3 runs 15 residues. The V gene's germline CDR1 is SGHVS and CDR2 FQNEAQ. The CDR3 DNA sequence: TGTGCCAGCAGCATCACCGGACTAGAAGGCTACGAGCAGTACTTC. Protein product: CASSITGLEGYEQYF.

This chain joins TRBV9 and TRBJ2-7, with D perhaps TRBD2 (6 bases). The V and J ends lost 4 bases and 0 bases respectively, with 17 bases between them. Germline CDR1 and CDR2: SGDLS and YYNGEE. The CDR3 totals 16 residues. CDR3 region: CASSRGVGESSYEQYF. CDR3 coding DNA: TGTGCCAGCAGCCGCGGGGTGGGGGAGAGCTCCTACGAGCAGTACTTC. The whole variable domain, remainder taken from reference TRBV9 and TRBJ2-7, is DSGVTQTPKHLITATGQRVTLRCSPRSGDLSVYWYQQSLDQGLQFLIQYYNGEERAKGNILERFSAQQFPDLHSELNLSSLELGDSALYFCASSRGVGESSYEQYFGPGTRLTVT.

This clonotype was seen at least ten times. This rearrangement joins TRBV19 to TRBJ2-3; 7 bases are a match to TRBD2. The length of the CDR3 is 13 residues. V lost 5 bases and J lost 6; bases outside the gene matches: 5. The germline gives CDR1 LNHDA, CDR2 SQIVND (reference sequence). Here the CDR3 reads CASSPSAGDTQYF. CDR3 coding DNA: TGTGCCAGTAGTCCATCAGCGGGGGATACGCAGTATTTT.

Only a few counts were recorded for this clonotype. This chain connects TRBV20-1 to TRBJ1-3, with 7 positions matching TRBD1. Unmatched junction bases numbered 4, after V lost 2 bases and J lost 0 bases. The germline V gene has CDR1 DFQATT and CDR2 SNEGSKA (reference sequence). The CDR3 extends over 15 amino acids. CDR3 region: CSARPRDSSGNTIYF. CDR3 nucleotide sequence: TGCAGTGCTAGACCCCGGGACAGCTCTGGAAACACCATATATTTT.

Many counts were recorded for this clonotype. The gene calls are TRBV7-9 and TRBJ2-1; 8 bases line up with TRBD2. CDR1 SEHNR and CDR2 FQNEAQ come from the germline V gene (reference sequence). This CDR3 is built from 14 residues. After removal of 4 bases from V and 5 bases from J, the junction contained 4 bases not matched to a gene. CDR3: CASSYLAGNNEQFF. As DNA, the CDR3 is TGTGCCAGCAGCTACCTAGCGGGTAACAATGAGCAGTTCTTC. The whole variable domain, filled in from reference TRBV7-9 and TRBJ2-1, reads DTGVSQNPRHKITKRGQNVTFRCDPISEHNRLYWYRQTLGQGPEFLTYFQNEAQLEKSRLLSDRFSAERPKGSFSTLEIQRTEQGDSAMYLCASSYLAGNNEQFFGPGTRLTVL.

This clonotype was seen at least ten times. The V call is TRBV6-2 or TRBV6-3, the J call TRBJ2-7; maybe TRBD2 (6 bases). Germline loops: CDR1 MNHEY, CDR2 SVGEGT. Trimming removed 7 bases from V and 3 bases from J, with 19 bases in between. The CDR3 totals 15 residues. CDR3 sequence: CASILKAGTYYEQYF. The CDR3 DNA reads as TGTGCCAGCATCCTGAAGGCCGGGACTTACTACGAGCAGTACTTC.

This chain connects TRBV15 to TRBJ2-1; D gene unclear. In germline, CDR1 is LNHNV, CDR2 YYDKDF (reference sequence). The CDR3 has 16 amino acids. V lost 1 base, J lost 0 bases, and 10 bases lay in between. CDR3 in amino acids: CATSRGVLISYNEQFF. DNA of the CDR3: TGTGCCACCAGCAGAGGGGTTTTAATCTCCTACAATGAGCAGTTCTTC. The whole variable domain, filled in from reference TRBV15 and TRBJ2-1, reads DAMVIQNPRYQVTQFGKPVTLSCSQTLNHNVMYWYQQKSSQAPKLLFHYYDKDFNNEADTPDNFQSRRPNTSFCFLDIRSPGLGDTAMYLCATSRGVLISYNEQFFGPGTRLTVL.

This clonotype was seen repeatedly, ten times or more. This chain connects TRBV12-3 or TRBV12-4 to TRBJ2-1; 9 bases fit TRBD2. The CDR3 runs 15 residues. Germline trimming cut 4 bases from V and 7 bases from J; bases unmatched to any gene: 8. The CDR3 is CASSWVSGSGNEQFF. CDR3 sequence (DNA): TGTGCCAGCAGTTGGGTTAGCGGGAGCGGAAATGAGCAGTTCTTC.

The chain combines TRBV30 with TRBJ1-4; D unclear. The CDR3 has 17 residues. Germline V CDR1 and CDR2: GTSNPN, SVGIG (reference sequence). V was cut by 0 bases and J by 7 bases, with 21 bases left in between. The CDR3 DNA reads as TGTGCCTGGAGTGTACGGTTTTCGTACCTTGGTAGTGAAAAACTGTTTTTT. Translating it yields CAWSVRFSYLGSEKLFF. Combining the CDR3 with reference TRBV30 and TRBJ1-4 gives the whole variable domain SQTIHQWPATLVQPVGSPLSLECTVEGTSNPNLYWYRQAAGRGLQLLFYSVGIGQISSEVPQNLSASRPQDRQFILSSKKLLLSDSGFYLCAWSVRFSYLGSEKLFFGSGTQLSVL.